The rows below give T cell receptor beta chains drawn from one sample of a study of type 1 regulatory T cells. The antigens these receptors bind are not known. One entry per CDR3 protein, called by TCRdb with MiXCR from the reads. The table includes roughly 71,000 distinct CDR3 sequences, around 21% detected once. Sequenced material: cultured type 1 regulatory T (Tr1) cells, either the whole culture or a sorted fraction (not recorded which). These TCRs come from a human donor in good health. The CDR3 runs from the conserved cysteine through the conserved F or W. D genes are given only for firm matches. Expanded clones are given a class, and other clones once, few, many or no size at all.

V gene,clone size,D gene,CDR3 protein
TRBV5-1,few,TRBD2,CASSATGTSVDEQFF
TRBV12-3/TRBV12-4,many,-,CASSPRTNIQYF
TRBV10-3,many,TRBD2,CASKPELAGVRHTQYF
TRBV10-3,-,-,CAISGTESTEAFF
TRBV9,-,TRBD2,CASSVAASGADTQYF
TRBV28,many,TRBD1,CASSLDRAERPQHF
TRBV6-5,-,-,CASRKNIQGTEKLFF
TRBV5-1,-,-,CASSLTHQETQYF
TRBV5-1,many,-,CASSLSTGSTDTQYF
TRBV7-8,few,TRBD2,CASSLVAGGWDEQFF
TRBV5-1,many,-,CASSLGRAEETQYF
TRBV5-1,many,-,CASSDLGIQYF
TRBV29-1,-,-,CSVERGSQETQYF
TRBV18,few,-,CASSPLADTEAFF
TRBV29-1,few,-,CSVDAGMADTQYF
TRBV5-1,-,-,CASSTGAVDEQYF
TRBV18,medium-sized,TRBD1,CASSQRTGHTGELFF
TRBV15,-,-,CATSRDTTTNEKLFF
TRBV11-3,many,-,CASSYRGITGELFF
TRBV20-1,-,-,CSASSVVETQFF
TRBV7-3,-,TRBD2,CASSSTRTSGEQFF
TRBV10-3,-,-,CAIRTSGTEAFF
TRBV5-1,few,-,CASSPEALASSYEQYF
TRBV13,-,TRBD2,CASSLAGLAGRDTQYF
TRBV19,-,TRBD1,CASSTGVNSPLHF
TRBV29-1,few,TRBD1,CSVGTVTGEQYF
TRBV7-9,-,TRBD2,CASSNGLALSYEQYF
TRBV20-1,few,TRBD1,CSADTGADEKLFF
TRBV20-1,-,-,CSARDPWGGAYGYTF
TRBV5-1,many,-,CASSLKGDEKLFF
TRBV5-4,few,-,CASSRLGTDTQYF
TRBV3-1,few,-,CASSLAGSSSAF
TRBV5-1,many,-,CASNLGTFDNEQFF
TRBV25-1,-,-,CASSEPGAAYNERFF
TRBV28,-,-,CASSFASRRLFF